This TCR beta chain was sequenced for a study of T cell repertoires and leukemia-associated antigens. The overall study: About 15 million effective reads came from all samples combined. Study-level points and caveats: Vbeta, Jbeta, VDJ rearrangement and unique CDR3 counts did not differ significantly across four groups. No direct test of specificity or function was done for expanded clones.

Germline V gives CDR1 ENHRY, CDR2 SYGVKD. This CDR3 contains 13 residues. V was clipped by 3 bases and J by 5 bases, with 10 bases between them. In its sample, this clonotype is medium-sized. Its antigen is not identified. The CD3+ T cells first had an overnight rest without serum. TCRdb re-called the 5' RACE reads with MiXCR, one entry per CDR3 protein. The data contain roughly 13,000 distinct CDR3 sequences, approximately 37% of them seen just once; the ten biggest clones take up about 10%. The chain uses TRBV10-3 and TRBJ2-5; D is ambiguous. Sequencing input: CD3+ T cells sorted from blood and cultured. The source of this sequence is a female donor in good health. The CDR3 is CAISDRQTETQYF. The CDR3 DNA follows: TGTGCCATCAGTGATAGGCAGACGGAGACCCAGTACTTC.